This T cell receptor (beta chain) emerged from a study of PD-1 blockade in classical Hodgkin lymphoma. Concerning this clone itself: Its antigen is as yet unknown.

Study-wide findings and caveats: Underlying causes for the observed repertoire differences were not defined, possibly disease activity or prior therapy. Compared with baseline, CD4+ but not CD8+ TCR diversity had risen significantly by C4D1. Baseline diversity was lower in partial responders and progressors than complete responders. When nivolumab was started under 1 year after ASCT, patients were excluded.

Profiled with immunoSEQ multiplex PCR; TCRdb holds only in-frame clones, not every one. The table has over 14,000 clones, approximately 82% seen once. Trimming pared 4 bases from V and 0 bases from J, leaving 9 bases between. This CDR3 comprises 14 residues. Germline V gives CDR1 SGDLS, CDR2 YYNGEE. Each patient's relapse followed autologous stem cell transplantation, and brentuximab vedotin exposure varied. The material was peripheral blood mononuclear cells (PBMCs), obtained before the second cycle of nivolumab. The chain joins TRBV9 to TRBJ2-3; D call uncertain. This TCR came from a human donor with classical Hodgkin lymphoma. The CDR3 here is CASSPRDSTDTQYF. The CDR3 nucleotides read TGTGCCAGCAGCCCTAGGGATAGCACAGATACGCAGTATTTT.